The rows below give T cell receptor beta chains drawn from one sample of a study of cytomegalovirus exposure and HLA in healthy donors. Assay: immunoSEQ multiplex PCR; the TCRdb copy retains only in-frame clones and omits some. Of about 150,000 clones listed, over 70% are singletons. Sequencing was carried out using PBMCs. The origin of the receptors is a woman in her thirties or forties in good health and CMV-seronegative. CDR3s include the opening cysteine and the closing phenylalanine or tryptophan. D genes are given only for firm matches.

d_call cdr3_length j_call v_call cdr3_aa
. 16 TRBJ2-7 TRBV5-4 CASSLFIRGAGEEQYF
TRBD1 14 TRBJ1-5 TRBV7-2 CASSPTGRNQPQHF
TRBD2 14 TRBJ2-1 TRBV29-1 CSVGGSGAYNEQFF
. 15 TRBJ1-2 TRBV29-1 CSVTSTRRSNYGYTF
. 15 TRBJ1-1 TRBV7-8 CASSLVYPPNTEAFF
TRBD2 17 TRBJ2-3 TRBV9 CASSAYNTQRGGDTQYF
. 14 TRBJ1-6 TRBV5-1 CASSLQGDNSPLHF
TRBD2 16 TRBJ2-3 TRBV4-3 CASSLLAGSFTDTQYF
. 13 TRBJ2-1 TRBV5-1 CASSFDSYNEQFF
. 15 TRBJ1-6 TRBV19 CASSIQGQGSSPLHF